A selection of T cell receptor beta chains follows, all from one sample in a study of blood T cell repertoires in COVID-19. Repertoires were generated with immunoSEQ multiplex PCR, while TCRdb's copy carries only in-frame clones and drops some. The sample carries 45,000 to 65,000 clones, around 86% recorded once. Sequences were obtained from peripheral blood. Receptors originate from a man aged 50 to 60 with active COVID-19. Each CDR3 is given with its conserved first and last residue. The D gene is left open where the match is weak. A row's size may be missing; if present it is once, few, many or a size class.

D gene: TRBD2; clone size: few; J gene: TRBJ2-2; V gene: TRBV4-2; CDR3 protein: CASSQDGLAGPTGELFF
D gene: TRBD1; clone size: .; J gene: TRBJ2-3; V gene: TRBV24-1; CDR3 protein: CATSDLKGGYTDTQYF
D gene: .; clone size: .; J gene: TRBJ2-3; V gene: TRBV28; CDR3 protein: CASSQTSIADTQYF
D gene: TRBD1; clone size: .; J gene: TRBJ1-4; V gene: TRBV28; CDR3 protein: CAGQGTGGEKLFF
D gene: .; clone size: .; J gene: TRBJ2-6; V gene: TRBV9; CDR3 protein: CASSPPGLLFSGANVLTF
D gene: TRBD1; clone size: .; J gene: TRBJ2-2; V gene: TRBV5-6; CDR3 protein: CASSLTLAGGVDGELFF
D gene: .; clone size: .; J gene: TRBJ1-4; V gene: TRBV5-1; CDR3 protein: CASRKGEGEKLFF
D gene: .; clone size: few; J gene: TRBJ2-7; V gene: TRBV9; CDR3 protein: CASSWGTGRDSYEQYF
D gene: .; clone size: .; J gene: TRBJ2-7; V gene: TRBV7-2; CDR3 protein: CASSLVASEGEQYF
D gene: TRBD1; clone size: .; J gene: TRBJ1-1; V gene: TRBV7-8; CDR3 protein: CASSLAAGGYTEAFF
D gene: TRBD1; clone size: .; J gene: TRBJ1-4; V gene: TRBV2; CDR3 protein: CASRQGGANEKLFF
D gene: TRBD1; clone size: .; J gene: TRBJ2-5; V gene: TRBV7-2; CDR3 protein: CASSLGTVINGETQYF
D gene: .; clone size: .; J gene: TRBJ1-2; V gene: TRBV30; CDR3 protein: CAWSGRVRVGYGYTF
D gene: TRBD2; clone size: .; J gene: TRBJ2-1; V gene: TRBV12-5; CDR3 protein: CASGLRLAGAYNEQFF
D gene: .; clone size: .; J gene: TRBJ1-4; V gene: TRBV28; CDR3 protein: CASSSQGKTNEKLFF
D gene: .; clone size: .; J gene: TRBJ2-1; V gene: TRBV6-2/TRBV6-3; CDR3 protein: CASSYKSGSLGGEQFF
D gene: TRBD2; clone size: .; J gene: TRBJ2-3; V gene: TRBV19; CDR3 protein: CASSLAGGPPSTDTQYF
D gene: TRBD2; clone size: few; J gene: TRBJ2-7; V gene: TRBV7-2; CDR3 protein: CASSLGLAGYEQYF
D gene: TRBD2; clone size: few; J gene: TRBJ2-7; V gene: TRBV18; CDR3 protein: CASSPREGEQYF
D gene: .; clone size: .; J gene: TRBJ2-3; V gene: TRBV6-2/TRBV6-3; CDR3 protein: CASSSRGWTDTQYF
D gene: .; clone size: .; J gene: TRBJ1-1; V gene: TRBV4-3; CDR3 protein: CASSHPNRVAEAFF
D gene: TRBD1; clone size: .; J gene: TRBJ1-3; V gene: TRBV5-5; CDR3 protein: CASSSWTGGRNTIYF
D gene: .; clone size: .; J gene: TRBJ2-7; V gene: TRBV4-2; CDR3 protein: CASSQGRGPSYEQYF
D gene: .; clone size: .; J gene: TRBJ2-5; V gene: TRBV11-2; CDR3 protein: CASSLPEGAHQETQYF
D gene: .; clone size: .; J gene: TRBJ2-5; V gene: TRBV5-1; CDR3 protein: CASTTTSGGRETQYF
D gene: TRBD2; clone size: .; J gene: TRBJ2-1; V gene: TRBV7-3; CDR3 protein: CASSLRFSSGRRYEQFF
D gene: TRBD1; clone size: once; J gene: TRBJ2-3; V gene: TRBV28; CDR3 protein: CASSQGGQGKYF
D gene: .; clone size: .; J gene: TRBJ2-1; V gene: TRBV24-1; CDR3 protein: CATSEPGVTGHYNEQFF
D gene: .; clone size: .; J gene: TRBJ2-5; V gene: TRBV28; CDR3 protein: CASSLWGGTGETQYF
D gene: TRBD2; clone size: .; J gene: TRBJ2-7; V gene: TRBV28; CDR3 protein: CASSGGGDGEQYF
D gene: TRBD1; clone size: .; J gene: TRBJ2-7; V gene: TRBV5-4; CDR3 protein: CASSRPGQGNEQYF
D gene: TRBD2; clone size: .; J gene: TRBJ2-7; V gene: TRBV3-1/TRBV3-2; CDR3 protein: CASSQRLAGGSEQYF
D gene: .; clone size: .; J gene: TRBJ1-2; V gene: TRBV7-3; CDR3 protein: CASSPTAANYGYTF
D gene: TRBD1; clone size: .; J gene: TRBJ1-2; V gene: TRBV11-2; CDR3 protein: CASSLAGQGRANYGYTF
D gene: TRBD2; clone size: .; J gene: TRBJ2-1; V gene: TRBV9; CDR3 protein: CASSVVGATGGEQFF
D gene: TRBD2; clone size: .; J gene: TRBJ2-7; V gene: TRBV4-1; CDR3 protein: CASSRGRLAGGYEQYF
D gene: .; clone size: .; J gene: TRBJ1-6; V gene: TRBV19; CDR3 protein: CASRPGLHNSPLHF
D gene: TRBD1; clone size: .; J gene: TRBJ1-5; V gene: TRBV5-5; CDR3 protein: CASSLVGQGINQPQHF
D gene: .; clone size: .; J gene: TRBJ1-2; V gene: TRBV6-1; CDR3 protein: CASSERPSEYGYTF
D gene: .; clone size: .; J gene: TRBJ2-3; V gene: TRBV18; CDR3 protein: CASSSTASTDTQYF
D gene: TRBD1; clone size: .; J gene: TRBJ2-4; V gene: TRBV5-5; CDR3 protein: CASSLTGGEGNIQYF
D gene: .; clone size: .; J gene: TRBJ1-4; V gene: TRBV4-1; CDR3 protein: CASTGVDEKLFF
D gene: TRBD1; clone size: .; J gene: TRBJ2-1; V gene: TRBV6-5; CDR3 protein: CASKVQGVNNEQFF
D gene: .; clone size: .; J gene: TRBJ1-2; V gene: TRBV5-1; CDR3 protein: CASSLSGEPYGYTF
D gene: .; clone size: few; J gene: TRBJ1-5; V gene: TRBV10-3; CDR3 protein: CAISDNNQPQHF
D gene: .; clone size: .; J gene: TRBJ2-2; V gene: TRBV4-3; CDR3 protein: CASSQDIGTGELFF
D gene: .; clone size: .; J gene: TRBJ1-1; V gene: TRBV7-9; CDR3 protein: CASSAQIQIEAFF
D gene: .; clone size: .; J gene: TRBJ1-4; V gene: TRBV6-5; CDR3 protein: CASSYGTGPLLKLFF
D gene: TRBD1; clone size: .; J gene: TRBJ2-5; V gene: TRBV19; CDR3 protein: CASSTDRVQETQYF
D gene: .; clone size: .; J gene: TRBJ2-7; V gene: TRBV9; CDR3 protein: CASSVDGRVNEQYF
D gene: .; clone size: once; J gene: TRBJ1-1; V gene: TRBV7-8; CDR3 protein: CASSLNPPGQNTEAFF
D gene: .; clone size: .; J gene: TRBJ2-1; V gene: TRBV24-1; CDR3 protein: CATSEEVGHEQFF
D gene: TRBD2; clone size: .; J gene: TRBJ2-2; V gene: TRBV5-1; CDR3 protein: CASSWGTSGTGELFF